This TCR beta chain is from a study of control samples from healthy donors and cancer patients. The germline V gene has CDR1 SNHLY and CDR2 FYNNEI. Trimming removed 6 bases from V and 1 base from J, with 18 bases in between. CDR3 length: 16 amino acids. Produced via immunoSEQ multiplex PCR; TCRdb's table is partial and in-frame only. The sample consists of about 94,000 clones, 90% of them appearing once. The rearrangement uses TRBV2 and TRBJ1-1, with D perhaps matching TRBD1 (5 bases). The clonotype was recovered from a woman aged 18-29 years in good health. Source material: blood. This CDR3 is CASRAGTTLTNTEAFF. The CDR3 bases are TGTGCCAGCAGGGCGGGGACCACCCTAACGAACACTGAAGCTTTCTTT.